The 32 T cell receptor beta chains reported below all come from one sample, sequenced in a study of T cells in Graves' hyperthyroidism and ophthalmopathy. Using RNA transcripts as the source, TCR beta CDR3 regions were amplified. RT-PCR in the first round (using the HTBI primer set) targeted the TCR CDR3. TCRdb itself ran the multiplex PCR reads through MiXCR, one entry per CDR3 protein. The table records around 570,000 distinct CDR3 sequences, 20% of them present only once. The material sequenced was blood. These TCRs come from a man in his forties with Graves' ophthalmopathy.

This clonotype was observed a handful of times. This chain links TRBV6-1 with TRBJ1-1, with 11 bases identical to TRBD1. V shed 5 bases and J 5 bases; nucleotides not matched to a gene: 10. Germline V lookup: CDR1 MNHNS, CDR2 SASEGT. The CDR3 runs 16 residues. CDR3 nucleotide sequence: TGTGCCAGCAGTTCGGACGGGACAGGGGGAGTTACTGAAGCTTTCTTT. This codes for CASSSDGTGGVTEAFF.

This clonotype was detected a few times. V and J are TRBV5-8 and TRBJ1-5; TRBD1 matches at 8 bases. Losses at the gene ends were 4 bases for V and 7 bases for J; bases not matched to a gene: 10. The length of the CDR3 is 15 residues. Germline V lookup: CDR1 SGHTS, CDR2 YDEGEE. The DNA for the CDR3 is TGTGCCAGCAGCCCGGGACAGGCACTGGGACAGCCCCAGCATTTT. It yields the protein CASSPGQALGQPQHF.

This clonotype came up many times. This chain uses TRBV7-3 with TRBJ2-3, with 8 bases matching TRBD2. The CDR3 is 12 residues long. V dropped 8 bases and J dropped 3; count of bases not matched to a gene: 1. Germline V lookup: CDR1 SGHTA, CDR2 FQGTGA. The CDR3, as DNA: TGTGCCAGCGGGACTAGTACAGATACGCAGTATTTT. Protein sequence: CASGTSTDTQYF. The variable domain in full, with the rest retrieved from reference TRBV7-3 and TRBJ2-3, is GAGVSQTPSNKVTEKGKYVELRCDPISGHTALYWYRQSLGQGPEFLIYFQGTGAADDSGLPNDRFFAVRPEGSVSTLKIQRTERGDSAVYLCASGTSTDTQYFGPGTRLTVL.

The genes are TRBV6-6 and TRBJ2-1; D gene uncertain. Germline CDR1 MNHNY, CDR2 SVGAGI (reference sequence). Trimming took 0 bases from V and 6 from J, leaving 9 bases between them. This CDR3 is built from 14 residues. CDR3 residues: CASSYSRLVNEQFF. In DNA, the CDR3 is TGTGCCAGCAGTTACTCGAGGCTAGTCAATGAGCAGTTCTTC.

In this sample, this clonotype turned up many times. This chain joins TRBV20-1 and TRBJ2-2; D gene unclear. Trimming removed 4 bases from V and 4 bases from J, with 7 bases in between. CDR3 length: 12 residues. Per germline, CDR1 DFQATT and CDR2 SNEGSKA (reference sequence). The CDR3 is CSATDGTGELFF. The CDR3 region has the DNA TGCAGTGCTACGGATGGCACCGGGGAGCTGTTTTTT.

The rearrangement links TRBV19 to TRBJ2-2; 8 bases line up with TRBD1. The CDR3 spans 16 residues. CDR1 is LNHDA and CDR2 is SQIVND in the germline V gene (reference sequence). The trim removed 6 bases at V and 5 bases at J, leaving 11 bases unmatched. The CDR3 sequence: CASSKPRTGRTGELFF. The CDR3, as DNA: TGTGCCAGTAGCAAACCCCGGACAGGGAGAACCGGGGAGCTGTTTTTT.

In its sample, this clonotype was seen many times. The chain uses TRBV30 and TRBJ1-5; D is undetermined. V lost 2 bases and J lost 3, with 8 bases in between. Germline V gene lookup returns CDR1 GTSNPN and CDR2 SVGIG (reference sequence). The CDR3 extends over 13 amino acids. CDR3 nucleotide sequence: TGTGCCTGGAGTAAGGGCCACAATCAGCCCCAGCATTTT. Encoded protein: CAWSKGHNQPQHF. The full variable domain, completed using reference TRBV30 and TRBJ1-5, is SQTIHQWPATLVQPVGSPLSLECTVEGTSNPNLYWYRQAAGRGLQLLFYSVGIGQISSEVPQNLSASRPQDRQFILSSKKLLLSDSGFYLCAWSKGHNQPQHFGDGTRLSIL.

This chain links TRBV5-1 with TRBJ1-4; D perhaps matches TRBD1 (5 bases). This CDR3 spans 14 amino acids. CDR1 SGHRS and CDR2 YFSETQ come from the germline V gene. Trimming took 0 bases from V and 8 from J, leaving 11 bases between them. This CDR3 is CASSLGVREEKLFF. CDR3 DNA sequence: TGCGCCAGCAGCTTGGGGGTCAGGGAAGAAAAACTGTTTTTT.

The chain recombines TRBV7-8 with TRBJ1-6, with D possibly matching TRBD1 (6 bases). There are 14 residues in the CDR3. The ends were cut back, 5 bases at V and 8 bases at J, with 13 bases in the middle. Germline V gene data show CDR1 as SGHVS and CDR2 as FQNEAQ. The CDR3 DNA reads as TGTGCCAGCAGCCCACAGGGAACCGATTCACCCCTCCACTTT. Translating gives CASSPQGTDSPLHF.

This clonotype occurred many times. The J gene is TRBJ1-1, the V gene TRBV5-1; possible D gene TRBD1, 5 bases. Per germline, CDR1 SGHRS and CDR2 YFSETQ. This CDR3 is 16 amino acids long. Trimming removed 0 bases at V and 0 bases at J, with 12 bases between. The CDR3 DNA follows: TGCGCCAGCAGCTTGGCCGGGGCGGGGATGAACACTGAAGCTTTCTTT. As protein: CASSLAGAGMNTEAFF.

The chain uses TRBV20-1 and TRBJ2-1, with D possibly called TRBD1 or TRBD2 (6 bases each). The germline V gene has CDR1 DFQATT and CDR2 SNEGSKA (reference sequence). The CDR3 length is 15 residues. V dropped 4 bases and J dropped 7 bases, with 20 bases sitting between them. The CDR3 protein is CSANKNGRDKNEQFF. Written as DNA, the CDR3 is TGCAGTGCTAACAAAAACGGGCGGGACAAGAATGAGCAGTTCTTC.

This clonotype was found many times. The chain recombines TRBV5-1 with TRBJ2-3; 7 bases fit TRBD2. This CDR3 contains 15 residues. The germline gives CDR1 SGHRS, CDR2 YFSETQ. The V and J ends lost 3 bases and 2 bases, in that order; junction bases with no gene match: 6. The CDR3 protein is CASSWGLTHTDTQYF. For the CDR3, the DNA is TGCGCCAGCAGCTGGGGACTAACCCACACAGATACGCAGTATTTT.

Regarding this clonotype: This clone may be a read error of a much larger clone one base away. The CDR3 region is CANSQRSSFSYNEQFF. The CDR3, as DNA: TGTGCCAACAGCCAGCGGTCTAGCTTTTCCTACAATGAGCAGTTCTTC. The rearrangement joins TRBV3-1 to TRBJ2-1; maybe TRBD2 (5 bases). The CDR3 spans 16 residues. Germline CDR1 LGHDT, CDR2 YNNKEL (reference sequence).

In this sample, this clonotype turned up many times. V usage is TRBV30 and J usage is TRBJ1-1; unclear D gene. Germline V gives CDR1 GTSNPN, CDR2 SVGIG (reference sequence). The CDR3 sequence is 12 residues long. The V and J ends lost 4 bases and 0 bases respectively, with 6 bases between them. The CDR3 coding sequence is TGTGCCTGGATGTGGGTGAACACTGAAGCTTTCTTT. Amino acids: CAWMWVNTEAFF.

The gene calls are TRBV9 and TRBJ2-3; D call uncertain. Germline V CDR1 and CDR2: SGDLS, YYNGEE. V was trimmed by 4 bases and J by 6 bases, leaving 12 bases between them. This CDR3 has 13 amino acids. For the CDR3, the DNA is TGTGCCAGCAGCCTCCAATCCGCGGATACGCAGTATTTT. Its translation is CASSLQSADTQYF.

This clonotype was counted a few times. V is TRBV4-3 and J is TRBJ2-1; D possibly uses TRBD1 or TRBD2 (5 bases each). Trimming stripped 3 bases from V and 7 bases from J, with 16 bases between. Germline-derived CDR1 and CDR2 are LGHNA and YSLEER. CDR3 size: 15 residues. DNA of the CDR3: TGCGCCAGCAGCCACAACCGGGGACGGTCGAATGAGCAGTTCTTC. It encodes CASSHNRGRSNEQFF.

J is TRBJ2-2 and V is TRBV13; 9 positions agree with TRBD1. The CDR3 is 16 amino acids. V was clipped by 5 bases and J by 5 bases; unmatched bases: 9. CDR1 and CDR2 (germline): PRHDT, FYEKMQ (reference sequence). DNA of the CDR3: TGTGCCAGCAGCCATAGGACAGGGGATGTAACCGGGGAGCTGTTTTTT. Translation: CASSHRTGDVTGELFF. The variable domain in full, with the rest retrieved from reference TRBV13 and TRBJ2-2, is AAGVIQSPRHLIKEKRETATLKCYPIPRHDTVYWYQQGPGQDPQFLISFYEKMQSDKGSIPDRFSAQQFSDYHSELNMSSLELGDSALYFCASSHRTGDVTGELFFGEGSRLTVL.

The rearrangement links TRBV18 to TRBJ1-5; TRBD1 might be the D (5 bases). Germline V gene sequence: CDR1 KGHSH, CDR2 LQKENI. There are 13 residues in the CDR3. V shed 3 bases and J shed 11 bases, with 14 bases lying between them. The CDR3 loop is CASSPGAASSQHF. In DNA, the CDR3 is TGTGCCAGCTCACCCGGGGCGGCGTCGTCCCAGCATTTT.

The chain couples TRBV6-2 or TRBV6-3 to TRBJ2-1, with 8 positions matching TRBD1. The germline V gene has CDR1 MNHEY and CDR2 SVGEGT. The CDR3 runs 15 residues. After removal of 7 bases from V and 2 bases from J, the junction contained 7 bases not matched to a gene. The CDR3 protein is CASTDGTGPYNEQFF. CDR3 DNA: TGTGCCAGCACCGACGGGACAGGCCCCTACAATGAGCAGTTCTTC.

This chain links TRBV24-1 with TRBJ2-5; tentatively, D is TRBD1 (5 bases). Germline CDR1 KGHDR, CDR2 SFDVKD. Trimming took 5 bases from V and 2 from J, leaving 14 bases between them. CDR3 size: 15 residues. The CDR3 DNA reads TGTGCCACCAGTGTTGCAGGGTTTTCTCAAGAGACCCAGTACTTC. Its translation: CATSVAGFSQETQYF.

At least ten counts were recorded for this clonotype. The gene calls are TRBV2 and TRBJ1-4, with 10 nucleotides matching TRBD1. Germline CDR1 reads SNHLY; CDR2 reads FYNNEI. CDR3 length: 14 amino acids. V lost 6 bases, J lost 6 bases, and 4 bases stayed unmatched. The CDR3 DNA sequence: TGTGCCAGCAGCTTCGACAGGGGGCATGAAAAACTGTTTTTT. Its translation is CASSFDRGHEKLFF.

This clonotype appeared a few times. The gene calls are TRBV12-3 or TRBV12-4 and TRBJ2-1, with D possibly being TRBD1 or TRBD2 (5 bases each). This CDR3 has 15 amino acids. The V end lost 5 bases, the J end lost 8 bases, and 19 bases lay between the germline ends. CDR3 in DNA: TGTGCCAGCAGTCCCAATTCGAGGGGCAGGGATGAGCAGTTCTTC. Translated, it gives CASSPNSRGRDEQFF.

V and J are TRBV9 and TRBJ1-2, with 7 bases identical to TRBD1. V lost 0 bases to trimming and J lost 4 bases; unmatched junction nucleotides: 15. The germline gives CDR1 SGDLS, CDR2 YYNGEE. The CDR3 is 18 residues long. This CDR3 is CASSVGGIGQAHFYGYTF. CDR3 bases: TGTGCCAGCAGCGTAGGCGGAATTGGACAGGCTCATTTCTATGGCTACACCTTC.

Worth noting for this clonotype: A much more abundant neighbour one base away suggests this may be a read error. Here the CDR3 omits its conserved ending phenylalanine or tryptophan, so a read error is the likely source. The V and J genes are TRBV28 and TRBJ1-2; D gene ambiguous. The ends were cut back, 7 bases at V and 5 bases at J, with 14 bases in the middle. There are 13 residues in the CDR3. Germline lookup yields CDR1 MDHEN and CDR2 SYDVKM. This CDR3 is CASTPQERYGYTL. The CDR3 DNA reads TGTGCCAGCACCCCCCAGGAGCGGTATGGCTACACCCTC.

The DNA of the CDR3 is TGTGCCAGCAGGGGGCTGGACACTGAAGCTTTCTTT. Protein sequence: CASRGLDTEAFF. This rearrangement joins TRBV7-9 to TRBJ1-1, with a weak D call TRBD1 (5 bases). Trimming removed 6 bases at V and 3 bases at J, with 8 bases between. The CDR3 contains 12 residues. The germline V gene has CDR1 SEHNR and CDR2 FQNEAQ (reference sequence).

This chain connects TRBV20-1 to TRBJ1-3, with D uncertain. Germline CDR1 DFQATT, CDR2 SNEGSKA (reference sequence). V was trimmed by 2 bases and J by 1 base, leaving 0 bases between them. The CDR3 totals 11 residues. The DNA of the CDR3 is TGCAGTGCTAGATCTGGAAACACCATATATTTT. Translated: CSARSGNTIYF.

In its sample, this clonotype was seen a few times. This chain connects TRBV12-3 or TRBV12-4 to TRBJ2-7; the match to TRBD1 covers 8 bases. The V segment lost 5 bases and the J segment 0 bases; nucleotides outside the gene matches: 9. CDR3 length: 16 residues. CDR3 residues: CASSDWRTGNSYEQYF. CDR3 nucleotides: TGTGCCAGCAGTGACTGGAGGACAGGGAACTCCTACGAGCAGTACTTC.

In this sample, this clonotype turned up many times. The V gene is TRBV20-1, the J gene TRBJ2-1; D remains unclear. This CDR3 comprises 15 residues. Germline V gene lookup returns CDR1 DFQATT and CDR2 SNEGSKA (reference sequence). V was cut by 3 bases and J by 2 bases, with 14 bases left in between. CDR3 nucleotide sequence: TGCAGTGCTAGTCCCGCAGATCGAGCCTACAATGAGCAGTTCTTC. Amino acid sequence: CSASPADRAYNEQFF.

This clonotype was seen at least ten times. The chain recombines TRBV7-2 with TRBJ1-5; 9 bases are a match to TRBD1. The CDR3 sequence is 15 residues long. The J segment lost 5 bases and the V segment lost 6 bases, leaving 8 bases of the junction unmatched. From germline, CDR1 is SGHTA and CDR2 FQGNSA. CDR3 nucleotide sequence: TGTGCCAGCAGTGTCGGCGGGACAGGGCATCAGCCCCAGCATTTT. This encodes CASSVGGTGHQPQHF.

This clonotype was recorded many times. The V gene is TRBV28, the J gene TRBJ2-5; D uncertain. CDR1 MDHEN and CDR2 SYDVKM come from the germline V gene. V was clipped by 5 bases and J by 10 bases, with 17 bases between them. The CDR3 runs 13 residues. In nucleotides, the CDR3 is TGTGCCAGCAGTACTCCTGTTTGGTGGGACCAGTACTTC. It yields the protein CASSTPVWWDQYF.

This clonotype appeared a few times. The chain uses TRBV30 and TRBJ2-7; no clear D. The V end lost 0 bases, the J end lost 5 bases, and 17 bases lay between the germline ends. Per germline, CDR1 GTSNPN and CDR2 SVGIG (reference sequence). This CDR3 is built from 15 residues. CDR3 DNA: TGTGCCTGGAGTGTACTTGGTTATGGTCGGCACGAGCAGTACTTC. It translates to CAWSVLGYGRHEQYF.

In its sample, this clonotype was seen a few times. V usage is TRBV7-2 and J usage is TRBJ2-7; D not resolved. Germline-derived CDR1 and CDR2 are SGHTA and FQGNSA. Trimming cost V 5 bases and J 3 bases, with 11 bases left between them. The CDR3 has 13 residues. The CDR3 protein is CASSADPGYEQYF. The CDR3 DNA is TGTGCCAGCAGCGCAGACCCAGGCTACGAGCAGTACTTC.